This record looks at one T cell receptor (beta chain) sequence and its context. What this receptor recognizes is not known. No base quality values were provided; no much bigger clone lies one nucleotide off. The data stem from a study of Graves' ophthalmopathy and Graves' hyperthyroidism listed by TCRdb under 2018. In the study overall: Peripheral blood was collected at initial diagnosis, before any treatment. In about six hyperthyroidism patients, the T-cell repertoires found in thyroid tissue were compared with those found in blood. To explore V-J signatures that separate ophthalmopathy from hyperthyroidism, a discovery set of about a hundred patients was enrolled, consisting of 40 to 45 with ophthalmopathy and 55 to 65 with stable hyperthyroidism. For independent validation, a separate cohort was made up of 18 to 20 hyperthyroidism patients plus 17 patients who later progressed from hyperthyroidism to ophthalmopathy. In total, 135 blood samples were TCR-sequenced: 40 to 45 ophthalmopathy, under 80 hyperthyroidism and some 17 hyperthyroidism-to-ophthalmopathy patients. To tell Graves' ophthalmopathy apart from Graves' hyperthyroidism, and to predict which patients would progress to ophthalmopathy, the study relied on TCR beta repertoire signatures. The 100 or so discovery patients were randomly split 7:3 into training and test sets. Following sample collection, hyperthyroidism patients were given methimazole at a starting dose of 30 mg daily, and ophthalmopathy patients were given high-dose intravenous methylprednisolone. Study-wide conclusions, independent of this receptor: Most expanded thyroid clonotypes with a frequency above 0.001 also appeared in blood, which suggests that blood repertoires may reflect the immune response in the thyroid. In validation, the model predicted ophthalmopathy progression with 55% to 71% sensitivity and less than 80% specificity; fewer than 15 predicted patients were CT-confirmed with GO in a median of about 6.1 months. No statistical method was used to set the sample size in advance, and the investigators knew which group each participant was assigned to. In cross-validation, the 13-signature model distinguished ophthalmopathy from stable hyperthyroidism with approximately 90% sensitivity and approximately 81% specificity, and in the test set the corresponding values were about 80% and 75%.

Patients with ophthalmopathy had moderately to severely active disease, with a Clinical Activity Score of 3 or more, a NOSPECS grade of 4 or more, and a disease duration of less than 3 months. Patients with other autoimmune diseases, uncontrolled infections, pregnancy or lactation were excluded. Diagnosis relied on clinical symptoms, serum thyroxine, TRAb, thyroid ultrasound and orbital computed tomography. Using Ficoll-Paque density gradient centrifugation, PBMCs were isolated from 10 ml of fresh peripheral blood. Total RNA was extracted using Trizol reagent, and RNA quality was checked on an Agilent 2100 Bioanalyzer. For repertoire sequencing, TCR beta CDR3 regions were amplified from RNA transcripts. The first round of RT-PCR was done with HTBI primers and the Qiagen OneStep RT-PCR kit, and was followed by a second round of multiplex PCR, then size selection and purification. Libraries were sequenced on an Illumina HiSeq2000 using paired-end 100 bp reads. As for the authors' bioinformatics: SOAPnuke was used to process the reads, removing any read that contained adapters or uncalled bases, had a mean Phred below 15, or lacked an exact match to the constant primer or identifier. COPE v1.2.5 was used to merge high-quality paired reads. Each unique nucleotide sequence was treated as a clonotype, and MiTCR v1.1 was used to align the clonotypes to the IMGT TRB V, D and J references. Only V-J combinations with frequency above 0.0001 were analysed, covering 99% to 99.2% of repertoires. For each V-J combination, a TCR clonal expansion and chaos score was defined as F50 clonal expansion divided by the chaos observed in the TCRdist matrix. Welch's t-statistics and random forest were used to reduce features to more than ten V-J combinations, which were fed into a naive Bayes classifier. The similarity between thyroid and blood repertoires was quantified using the Morisita-Horn index. Starting from the raw public reads, TCRdb applied fastp trimming at Q25, assembled clones with MiXCR and retained in-frame beta chains. Rows matching on CDR3 protein sequence are summarized as one entry with the most common DNA and genes. These V and J calls rely on TCRdb rather than the paper's analysis. Present in this sample are 200,000 to 250,000 distinct CDR3 sequences, 20% to 25% of which were seen just once. Jointly, the top ten make up more than 35% of the sample.

CDR1 LNHNV and CDR2 YYDKDF were looked up in the germline V gene (reference sequence). The V and J ends are trimmed by 3 bases and 1 base, leaving 6 bases between them. Measured from the cysteine to the phenylalanine, the CDR3 is 13 residues long. Only the CDR3 DNA is retained, 39 bases long and in frame from the first base. The clonotype was recovered from a woman aged 45-65 years with Graves' ophthalmopathy. Donor details come from another sample of the same person, matched by shared clones. Sequencing was done on a sample of peripheral blood. The rearranged segments are TRBV15 and TRBJ1-1; there is no confident call for the D gene. DNA sequence: TGTGCCACCAGCAGGCCCGGGAACACTGAAGCTTTCTTT. This translates into CATSRPGNTEAFF.